A single sample is the source of the 2 T cell receptor beta chains below, sequenced in a study of regulatory T cells in long-lasting Graves disease (dated by TCRdb to about 2021). The time point label here, explained by the study, means: persistent/refractory GD, antithyroid drugs over 5 years with positive TRAb. RNA was extracted from PBMCs in TRIzol for both TCR sequencing and RNA sequencing. Library prep was done by multiplex PCR. These reads were obtained on an Illumina HiSeq 4000. iRepertoire HTBI primers and Arm-PCR amplification of CDR3 regions were used to construct TCR beta libraries. The raw public reads went through TCRdb reprocessing: fastp at Q25, MiXCR clone calling, in-frame beta chains kept. Duplicate CDR3 protein sequences are folded into a single record with the most common DNA and genes. The sample table contains around 500,000 distinct CDR3 sequences; only one count was recorded for about 20% of them. Clones ranked in the top ten supply about 8.3% of the sample.

The specimen was peripheral blood mononuclear cells (PBMCs), collected when the disease was refractory, from a patient treated with antithyroid drugs. These receptors all come from a female donor with Graves disease.

The chain links TRBV6-1 to TRBJ1-2; D uncertain. V was clipped by 7 bases and J by 5 bases, with 8 bases between them. This CDR3 contains 11 residues. The germline CDR1 and CDR2 sequences are MNHNS and SASEGT. The CDR3 region has the DNA TGTGCCAGCATGAAGTTATATGGCTACACCTTC. This gives the protein CASMKLYGYTF.

This clonotype appeared many times. V is TRBV6-5 and J is TRBJ2-7; weak D call: TRBD1 (5 bases). The V gene lost 2 bases and the J gene lost 2 bases, with 13 bases spanning the gap. This CDR3 spans 15 amino acids. Germline V gene lookup returns CDR1 MNHEY and CDR2 SVGAGI. CDR3 sequence: CASSYPGLRTYEQYF. The CDR3 bases are TGTGCCAGCAGTTACCCAGGGCTCAGGACCTACGAGCAGTACTTC.